This T cell receptor (beta chain) was found in a study of shared clonotypes between healthy human individuals (dated by TCRdb to about 2020). Notes on the research overall: The cohort included a few men and a couple of women between 18 and 49 years of age. For each donor, CD4 naive and CD4 memory were each run on three plates, CD8 naive on two plates, and CD8 memory on one plate. To estimate repertoire size and how much clonotype sharing occurs between individuals, the study deeply sequenced the blood TCR repertoires of 4 to 6 healthy adults. Libraries were prepared and TCR repertoires were sequenced by different laboratories using diverse techniques, in order to increase sequencing depth and limit assay-specific biases. Leukapheresis yielded between about 0.85 and 9 billion PBMCs per donor. Findings and caveats that apply to the study as a whole: Incomplete sequencing was indicated by rarefaction of sorted-subset datasets, despite the large sequencing depth. Based on pairwise subsampling, the degree of clonotype sharing among donors was expected to be affected by sequencing depth. About 5% of naive CD4, 3.5% of naive CD8, around 2.3% of memory CD4, and roughly 0.4% of memory CD8 clonotypes were shared across several donors. Larger estimated clonotype richness was generally found for naive subsets than for memory subsets. Because the study included only a small number of donors, the genetic and exposure-history diversity represented was limited. Compared with non-shared clonotypes, clonotypes shared by all four sorted-subset donors had higher generation probabilities. Sampling was limited to blood, and TCR repertoires in tissue likely differ from TCR repertoires in blood.

The donors were healthy, HIV-negative adults who had no recently reported acute infections or vaccinations. Every donor was a Caucasian adult residing in Nashville, Tennessee, USA. Magnetic negative selection was used to enrich CD4+ T cells, after which naive cells were positively selected on CD45RA and the negative fraction became the memory subset. Blood was obtained by leukapheresis, after which PBMCs were separated by Ficoll-Histopaque density gradient centrifugation and cryopreserved in liquid nitrogen vapor phase. Purity and quantity of every magnetically sorted T cell population were checked by analytical flow cytometry. Genomic DNA was isolated from each sorted fraction and quantified by UV absorbance on a Nanodrop 2000c. Trimming at the junction amounts to 1 base on V and 6 bases on J, and the germline ends lie 3 bases apart. Including cysteine and phenylalanine, the CDR3 has 12 amino acids. The CDR3 DNA has 36 bases and is translated from base 1. CDR1 and CDR2, per the germline V gene (reference sequence), are LNHNV and YYDKDF.

A note on this clone: Its antigen is not yet known. Per-base qualities were not stored, and no clone one base away is much larger. Different DNA sequences within this sample yield the same CDR3.

TCR CDR3 regions were amplified from genomic DNA by multiplex PCR using the deep immunoSEQ assay. Extracted genomic DNA from each cell subset was spread evenly across all wells of several immunoSEQ 96-well plates, with each plate serving as a replicate. For sorted subsets, about 200 ng genomic DNA, equal to approximately 30,000 T cell genomes, was loaded into each replicate PCR. Purified libraries were measured with a Qubit 3.0 fluorometer, size-checked on a Bioanalyzer 2100, and measured again with the KAPA Library Quantification kit. Every immunoSEQ 96-well plate was sequenced on a separate single-read 150-cycle Illumina NextSeq 550 flow cell. Per the source publication's procedure: Because only junctional sequences without quality scores were contained in the immunoSEQ output, filtering matching that applied to full-length reads could not be performed. To assign V/J genes and CDR3, sequences were annotated against IMGT germline references using PyIR, a Python wrapper for IgBLAST v1.9. Reads with weak V/J assignments (E-value above 1e-6), missing CDR3, stop codons, out-of-frame junctions, or ambiguous translated residues were removed. A V3J clonotype was defined by an identical inferred V gene, J gene, and CDR3 amino acid sequence. Percentage overlap between repertoires was computed as shared unique clonotypes divided by the size of the smaller repertoire. RTK rarefaction, the Chao1 estimator, and Recon v2.1 estimates of unobserved clonotypes were used to assess repertoire richness. OLGA was used to compute generation probabilities for all TCRbeta clonotypes that the gDNA method yielded from a handful of donors. The source is immuneACCESS, and TCRdb retained only in-frame sequences with V and J called. Part of the clones is not carried over; for the studies checked, unresolved V genes explain less than half of this, and the remainder is unexplained. The V and J calls and clone size were taken over from that table, and D and trimming were inferred from the DNA. The sample includes roughly 1,000,000 clones, with 70% to 80% observed a single time. Together, the top ten hold more than 0.5% of the sample.

Sequenced input: memory CD4+ T cells from PBMCs. Read against the paper, the sample's cell subset or site label means: CD45RA-negative fraction. This receptor was obtained from a man between 18 and 29 years old in good health. Some clones in this sample may be carry-over from other donors' samples. The chain employs TRBV15 and TRBJ2-2; the D gene lacks a confident call. The CDR3 region: CATSRVAGELFF. The nucleotides read TGTGCCACCAGCAGAGTAGCCGGGGAGCTGTTTTTT.